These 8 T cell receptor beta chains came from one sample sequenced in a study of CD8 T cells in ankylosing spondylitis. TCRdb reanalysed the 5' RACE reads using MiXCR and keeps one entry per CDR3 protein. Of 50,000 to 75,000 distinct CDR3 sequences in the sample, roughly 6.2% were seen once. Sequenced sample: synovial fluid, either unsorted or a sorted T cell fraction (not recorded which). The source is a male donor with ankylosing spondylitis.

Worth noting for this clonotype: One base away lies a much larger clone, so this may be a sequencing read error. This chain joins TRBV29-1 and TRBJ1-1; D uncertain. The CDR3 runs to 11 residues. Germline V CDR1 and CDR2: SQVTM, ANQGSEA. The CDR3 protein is CSVGWNTEALF. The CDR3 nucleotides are TGCAGCGTGGGATGGAACACTGAAGCTTTATTT.

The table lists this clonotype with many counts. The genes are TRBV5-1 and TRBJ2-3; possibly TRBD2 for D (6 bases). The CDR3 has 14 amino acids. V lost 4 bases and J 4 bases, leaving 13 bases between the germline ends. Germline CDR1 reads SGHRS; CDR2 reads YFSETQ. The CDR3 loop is CASSSTKRADTQYF. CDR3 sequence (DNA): TGCGCCAGCAGCAGCACGAAGCGGGCAGATACGCAGTATTTT.

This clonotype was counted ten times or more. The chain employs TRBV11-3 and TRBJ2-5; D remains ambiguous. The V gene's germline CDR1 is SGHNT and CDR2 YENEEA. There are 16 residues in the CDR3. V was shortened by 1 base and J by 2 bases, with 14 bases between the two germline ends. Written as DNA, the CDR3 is TGTGCCAGCAGCTTAGGGGTAGAGGTCAGACAAGAGACCCAGTACTTC. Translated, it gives CASSLGVEVRQETQYF.

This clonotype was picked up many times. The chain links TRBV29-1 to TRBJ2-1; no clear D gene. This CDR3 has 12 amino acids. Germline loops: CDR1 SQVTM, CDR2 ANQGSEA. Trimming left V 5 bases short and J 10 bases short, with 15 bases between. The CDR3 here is CSVLRPAGEQFF. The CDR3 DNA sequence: TGCAGCGTTCTCCGTCCGGCCGGGGAGCAGTTCTTC.

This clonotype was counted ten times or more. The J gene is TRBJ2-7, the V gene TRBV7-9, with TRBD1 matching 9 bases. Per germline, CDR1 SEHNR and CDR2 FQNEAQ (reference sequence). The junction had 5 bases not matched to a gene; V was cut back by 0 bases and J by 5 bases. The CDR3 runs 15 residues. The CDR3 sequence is CASSLAGTGNHEQYF. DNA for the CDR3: TGTGCCAGCAGCTTAGCGGGGACAGGGAATCACGAGCAGTACTTC.

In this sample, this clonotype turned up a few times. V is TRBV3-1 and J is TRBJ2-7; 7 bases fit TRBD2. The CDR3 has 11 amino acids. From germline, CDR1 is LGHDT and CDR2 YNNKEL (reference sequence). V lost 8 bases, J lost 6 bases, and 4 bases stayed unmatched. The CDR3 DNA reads TGTGCCAGCCAACAGCGGGGCGAGCAGTACTTC. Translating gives CASQQRGEQYF.

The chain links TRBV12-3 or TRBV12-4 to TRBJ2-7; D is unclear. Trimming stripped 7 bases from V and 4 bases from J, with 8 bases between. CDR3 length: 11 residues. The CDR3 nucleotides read TGTGCCAGCACCGGAGCTTACGAGCAGTACTTC. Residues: CASTGAYEQYF.

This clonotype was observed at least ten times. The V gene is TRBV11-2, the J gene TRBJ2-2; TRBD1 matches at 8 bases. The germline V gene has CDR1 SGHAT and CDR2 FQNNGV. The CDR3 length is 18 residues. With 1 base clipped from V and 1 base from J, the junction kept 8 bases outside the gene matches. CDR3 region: CASSLVVPGTGNTGELFF. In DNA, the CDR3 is TGTGCCAGCAGCTTAGTGGTCCCTGGGACAGGGAACACCGGGGAGCTGTTTTTT. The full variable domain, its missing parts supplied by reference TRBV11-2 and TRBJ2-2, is EAGVAQSPRYKIIEKRQSVAFWCNPISGHATLYWYQQILGQGPKLLIQFQNNGVVDDSQLPKDRFSAERLKGVDSTLKIQPAKLEDSAVYLCASSLVVPGTGNTGELFFGEGSRLTVL.